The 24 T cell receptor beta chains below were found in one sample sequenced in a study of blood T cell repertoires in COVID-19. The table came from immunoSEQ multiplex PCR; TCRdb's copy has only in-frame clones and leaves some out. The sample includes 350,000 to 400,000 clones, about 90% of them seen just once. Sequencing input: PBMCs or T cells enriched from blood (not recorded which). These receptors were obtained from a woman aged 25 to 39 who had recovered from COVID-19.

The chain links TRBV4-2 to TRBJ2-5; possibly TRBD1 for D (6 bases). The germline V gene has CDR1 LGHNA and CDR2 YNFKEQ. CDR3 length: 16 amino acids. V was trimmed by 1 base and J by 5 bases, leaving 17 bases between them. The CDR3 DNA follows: TGTGCCAGCAGCCAAGTAGAAGGGGGAACGAGGGAGACCCAGTACTTC. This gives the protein CASSQVEGGTRETQYF.

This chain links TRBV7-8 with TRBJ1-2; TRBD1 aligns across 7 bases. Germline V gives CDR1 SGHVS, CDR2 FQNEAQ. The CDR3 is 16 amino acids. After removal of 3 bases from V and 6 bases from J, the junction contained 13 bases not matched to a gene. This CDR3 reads CASSFSVLTGDNGYTF. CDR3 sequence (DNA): TGTGCCAGCAGCTTTTCAGTCCTTACAGGGGATAATGGCTACACCTTC.

CDR3 protein: CASSTTGTGGYNEQFF. For the CDR3, the DNA is TGTGCCAGTAGTACTACCGGGACAGGGGGTTACAATGAGCAGTTCTTC. This chain joins TRBV19 and TRBJ2-1, with 11 bases matching TRBD1. V trimming: 4 bases; J trimming: 4 bases; junction bases outside the gene matches: 6. CDR3 length equals 16 residues. CDR1 is LNHDA, CDR2 SQIVND, per germline (reference sequence).

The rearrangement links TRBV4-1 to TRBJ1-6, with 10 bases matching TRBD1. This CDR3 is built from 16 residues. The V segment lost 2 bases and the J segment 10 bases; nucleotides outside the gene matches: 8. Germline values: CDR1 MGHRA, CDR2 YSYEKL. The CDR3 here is CASSQSPGQGDSPLHF. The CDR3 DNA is TGCGCCAGCAGCCAATCTCCCGGACAGGGGGACTCACCCCTCCACTTT.

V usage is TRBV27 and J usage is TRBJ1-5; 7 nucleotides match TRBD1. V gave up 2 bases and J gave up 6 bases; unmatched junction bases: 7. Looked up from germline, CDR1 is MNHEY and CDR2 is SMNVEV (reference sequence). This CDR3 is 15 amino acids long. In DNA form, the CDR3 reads TGTGCCAGCAGTTTAGTGGGTAGGGGGCCTCAGCCCCAGCATTTT. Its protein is CASSLVGRGPQPQHF.

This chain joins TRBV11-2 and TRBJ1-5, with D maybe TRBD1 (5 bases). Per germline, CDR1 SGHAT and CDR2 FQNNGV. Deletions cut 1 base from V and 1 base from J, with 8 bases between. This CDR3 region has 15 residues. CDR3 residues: CASSLGGVSNQPQHF. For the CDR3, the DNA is TGTGCCAGCAGCTTAGGGGGGGTAAGCAATCAGCCCCAGCATTTT.

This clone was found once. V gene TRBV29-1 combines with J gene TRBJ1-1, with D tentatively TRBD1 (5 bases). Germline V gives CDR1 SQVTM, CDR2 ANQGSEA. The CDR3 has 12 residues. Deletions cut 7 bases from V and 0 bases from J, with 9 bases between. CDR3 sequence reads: CSERRVNTEAFF. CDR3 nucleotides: TGCAGCGAGCGCAGGGTGAACACTGAAGCTTTCTTT.

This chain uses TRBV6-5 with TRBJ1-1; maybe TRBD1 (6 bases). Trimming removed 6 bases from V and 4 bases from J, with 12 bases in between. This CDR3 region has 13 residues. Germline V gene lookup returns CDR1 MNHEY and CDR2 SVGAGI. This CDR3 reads CASSLQGSTEAFF. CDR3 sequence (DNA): TGTGCCAGCAGCCTCCAGGGGAGCACTGAAGCTTTCTTT.

The CDR3 spells CASSIWRANTGELFF. The DNA for the CDR3 is TGTGCCAGCAGCATCTGGAGGGCGAACACCGGGGAGCTGTTTTTT. The rearrangement uses TRBV11-2 and TRBJ2-2, with a possible D match to TRBD2 (6 bases). The V gene's germline CDR1 is SGHAT and CDR2 FQNNGV. Between the trimmed V and J ends, which lost 5 bases and 0 bases, there was a span of 10 bases. The CDR3 sequence is 15 residues long.

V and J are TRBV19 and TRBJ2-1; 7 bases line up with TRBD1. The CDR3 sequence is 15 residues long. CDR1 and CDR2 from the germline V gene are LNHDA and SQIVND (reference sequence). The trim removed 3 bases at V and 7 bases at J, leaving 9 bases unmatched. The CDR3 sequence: CASSILPHRGNEQFF. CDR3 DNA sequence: TGTGCCAGTAGTATCTTACCACACAGGGGAAATGAGCAGTTCTTC. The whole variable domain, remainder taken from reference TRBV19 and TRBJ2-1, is DGGITQSPKYLFRKEGQNVTLSCEQNLNHDAMYWYRQDPGQGLRLIYYSQIVNDFQKGDIAEGYSVSREKKESFPLTVTSAQKNPTAFYLCASSILPHRGNEQFFGPGTRLTVL.

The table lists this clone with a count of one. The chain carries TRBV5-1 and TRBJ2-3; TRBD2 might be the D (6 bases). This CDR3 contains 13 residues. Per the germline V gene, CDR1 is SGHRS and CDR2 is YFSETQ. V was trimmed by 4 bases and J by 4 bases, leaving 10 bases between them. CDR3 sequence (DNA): TGCGCCAGCAGCCCGGGACTTGCAGATACGCAGTATTTT. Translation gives CASSPGLADTQYF.

CDR3: CASSQYPDFNYGYTF. The CDR3 region has the DNA TGTGCCAGCAGCCAATACCCAGACTTTAACTATGGCTACACCTTC. The chain has TRBV3-1 (or the pseudogene TRBV3-2) and TRBJ1-2; D gene unclear. The CDR3 covers 15 residues. Trimming left V 2 bases short and J 1 base short, with 11 bases between. The germline V gene has CDR1 LGHDT and CDR2 YNNKEL (reference sequence).

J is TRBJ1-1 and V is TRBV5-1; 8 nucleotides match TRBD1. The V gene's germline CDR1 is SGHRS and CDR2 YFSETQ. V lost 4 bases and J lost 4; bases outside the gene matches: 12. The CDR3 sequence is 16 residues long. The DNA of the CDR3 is TGCGCCAGCAGCCTAGGACAGGGAATGTACGGCACTGAAGCTTTCTTT. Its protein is CASSLGQGMYGTEAFF.

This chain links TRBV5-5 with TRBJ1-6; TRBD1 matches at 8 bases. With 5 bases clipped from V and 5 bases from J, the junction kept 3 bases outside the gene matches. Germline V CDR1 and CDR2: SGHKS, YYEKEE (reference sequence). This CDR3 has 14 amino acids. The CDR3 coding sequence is TGTGCCAGCAGTCCGGGACAGGATAATTCACCCCTCCACTTT. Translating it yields CASSPGQDNSPLHF.

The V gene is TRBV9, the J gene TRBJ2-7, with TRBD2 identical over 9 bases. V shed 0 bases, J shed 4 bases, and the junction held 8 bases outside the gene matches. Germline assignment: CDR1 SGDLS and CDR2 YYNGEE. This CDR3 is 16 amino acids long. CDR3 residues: CASSVAGGGGAYEQYF. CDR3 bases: TGTGCCAGCAGCGTAGCGGGAGGCGGGGGGGCTTACGAGCAGTACTTC.

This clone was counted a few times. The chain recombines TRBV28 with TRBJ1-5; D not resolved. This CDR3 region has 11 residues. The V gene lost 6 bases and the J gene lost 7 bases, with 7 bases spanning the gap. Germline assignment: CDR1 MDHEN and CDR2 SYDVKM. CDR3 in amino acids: CASSSRQPQHF. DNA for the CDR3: TGTGCCAGCAGCTCACGGCAGCCCCAGCATTTT.

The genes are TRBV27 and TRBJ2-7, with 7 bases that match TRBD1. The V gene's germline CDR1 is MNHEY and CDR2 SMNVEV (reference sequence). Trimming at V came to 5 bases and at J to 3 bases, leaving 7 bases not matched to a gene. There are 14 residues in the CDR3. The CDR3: CASSPGTANYEQYF. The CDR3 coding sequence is TGTGCCAGCAGTCCCGGGACAGCCAACTACGAGCAGTACTTC.

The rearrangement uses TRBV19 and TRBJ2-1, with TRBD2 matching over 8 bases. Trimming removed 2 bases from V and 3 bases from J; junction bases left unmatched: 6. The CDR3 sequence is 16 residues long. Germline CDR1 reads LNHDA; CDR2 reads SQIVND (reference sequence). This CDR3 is CASSIRFRGGYNEQFF. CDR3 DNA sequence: TGTGCCAGTAGTATAAGGTTTCGGGGGGGCTACAATGAGCAGTTCTTC.

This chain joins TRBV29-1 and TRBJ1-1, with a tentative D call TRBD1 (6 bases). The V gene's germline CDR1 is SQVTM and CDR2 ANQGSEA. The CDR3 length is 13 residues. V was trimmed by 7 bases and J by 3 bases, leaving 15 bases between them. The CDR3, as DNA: TGCAGCGCCGTACCAGGGGACCACACTGAAGCTTTCTTT. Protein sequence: CSAVPGDHTEAFF.

The CDR3 DNA sequence: TGCGCCAGCAGCTCGGGACCGGGACTAGCGGTGAACACCGGGGAGCTGTTTTTT. Its protein is CASSSGPGLAVNTGELFF. The J gene is TRBJ2-2, the V gene TRBV5-1, with 11 bases identical to TRBD2. The V and J ends lost 3 bases and 1 base, in that order; junction bases with no gene match: 8. This CDR3 is 18 amino acids long. CDR1 SGHRS and CDR2 YFSETQ come from the germline V gene.

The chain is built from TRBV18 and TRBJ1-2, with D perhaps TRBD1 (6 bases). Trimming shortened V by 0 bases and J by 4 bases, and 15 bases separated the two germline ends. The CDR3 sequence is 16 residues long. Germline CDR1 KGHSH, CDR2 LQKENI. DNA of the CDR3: TGTGCCAGCTCACCACCGTCCGGGACACCTTCCTATGGCTACACCTTC. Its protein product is CASSPPSGTPSYGYTF.

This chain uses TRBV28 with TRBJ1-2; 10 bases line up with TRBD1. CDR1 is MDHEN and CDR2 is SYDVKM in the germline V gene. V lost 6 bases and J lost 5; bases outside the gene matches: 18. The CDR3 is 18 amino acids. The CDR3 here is CASRSPGTGELFGYGYTF. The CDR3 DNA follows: TGTGCCAGCAGATCACCCGGGACAGGGGAGTTATTTGGGTATGGCTACACCTTC.

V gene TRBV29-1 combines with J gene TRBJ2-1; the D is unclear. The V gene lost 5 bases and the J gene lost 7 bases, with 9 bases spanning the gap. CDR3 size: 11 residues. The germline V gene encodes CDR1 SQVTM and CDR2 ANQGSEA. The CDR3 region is CSVPMENEQFF. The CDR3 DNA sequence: TGCAGCGTTCCCATGGAGAATGAGCAGTTCTTC.

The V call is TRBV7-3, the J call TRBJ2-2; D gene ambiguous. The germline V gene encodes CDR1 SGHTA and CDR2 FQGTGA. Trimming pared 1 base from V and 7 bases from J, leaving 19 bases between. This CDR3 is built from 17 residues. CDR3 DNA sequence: TGTGCCAGCAGCTTAATCCCGGTCGGTAGCTTGGGCGGGGAGCTGTTTTTT. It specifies CASSLIPVGSLGGELFF.